The entry that follows covers one TCR beta chain sequence. Its antigen is undetermined. The sample is drawn from a study of Graves' ophthalmopathy and Graves' hyperthyroidism. General study findings and limits: Sensitivity of roughly 71% and specificity of roughly 72% were achieved by the model that predicted ophthalmopathy progression. Using 13 signatures, a model distinguished ophthalmopathy from stable hyperthyroidism, reaching around 90% sensitivity and approximately 84% specificity.

The TCR beta CDR3 regions underwent amplification from RNA transcripts. Following a first-round RT-PCR that used HTBI primers, a second-round multiplex PCR was carried out. One entry per CDR3 protein results from TCRdb running MiXCR on the multiplex PCR reads. Of over a million distinct CDR3 sequences in the sample, about 35% were seen once. Trimming removed 4 bases from V and 2 bases from J; junction bases left unmatched: 14. Looked up from germline, CDR1 is SGHDT and CDR2 is YYEEEE. CDR3 size: 17 residues. Each hyperthyroidism patient was newly diagnosed, with under 2 months' duration, and aged 18 to 65. Diagnosis was based on clinical symptoms, serum thyroxine, TRAb, thyroid ultrasound and orbital computed tomography.

This TCR came from an adult man with Graves' hyperthyroidism. What was sequenced was peripheral blood or thyroid tissue (not recorded which). V is TRBV5-6 and J is TRBJ2-7; 8 bases line up with TRBD1. CDR3 nucleotide sequence: TGTGCCAGCAGCCCTTTGACGAGGGACAGGAGAACCTACGAGCAGTACTTC. Its protein product is CASSPLTRDRRTYEQYF.